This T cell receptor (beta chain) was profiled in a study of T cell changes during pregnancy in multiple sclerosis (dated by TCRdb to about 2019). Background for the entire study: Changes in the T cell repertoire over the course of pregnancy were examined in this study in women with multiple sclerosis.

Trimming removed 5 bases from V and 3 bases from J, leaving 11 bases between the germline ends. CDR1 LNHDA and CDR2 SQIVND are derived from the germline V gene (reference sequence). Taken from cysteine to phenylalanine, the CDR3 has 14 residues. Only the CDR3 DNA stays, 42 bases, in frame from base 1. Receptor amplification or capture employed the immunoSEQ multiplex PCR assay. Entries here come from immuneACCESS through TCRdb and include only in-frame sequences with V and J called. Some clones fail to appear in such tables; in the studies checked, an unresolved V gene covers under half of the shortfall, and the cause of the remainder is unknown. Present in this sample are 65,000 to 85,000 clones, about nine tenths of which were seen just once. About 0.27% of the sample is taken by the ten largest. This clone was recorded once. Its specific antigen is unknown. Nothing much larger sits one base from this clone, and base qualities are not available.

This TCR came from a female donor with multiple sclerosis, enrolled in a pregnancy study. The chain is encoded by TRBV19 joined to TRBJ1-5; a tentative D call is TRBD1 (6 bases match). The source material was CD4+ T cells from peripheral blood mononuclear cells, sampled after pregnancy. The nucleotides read TGTGCCAGTAGTGCCCACAGGGACAATCAGCCCCAGCATTTT. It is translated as CASSAHRDNQPQHF. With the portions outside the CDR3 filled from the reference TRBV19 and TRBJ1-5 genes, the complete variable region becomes DGGITQSPKYLFRKEGQNVTLSCEQNLNHDAMYWYRQDPGQGLRLIYYSQIVNDFQKGDIAEGYSVSREKKESFPLTVTSAQKNPTAFYLCASSAHRDNQPQHFGDGTRLSIL.